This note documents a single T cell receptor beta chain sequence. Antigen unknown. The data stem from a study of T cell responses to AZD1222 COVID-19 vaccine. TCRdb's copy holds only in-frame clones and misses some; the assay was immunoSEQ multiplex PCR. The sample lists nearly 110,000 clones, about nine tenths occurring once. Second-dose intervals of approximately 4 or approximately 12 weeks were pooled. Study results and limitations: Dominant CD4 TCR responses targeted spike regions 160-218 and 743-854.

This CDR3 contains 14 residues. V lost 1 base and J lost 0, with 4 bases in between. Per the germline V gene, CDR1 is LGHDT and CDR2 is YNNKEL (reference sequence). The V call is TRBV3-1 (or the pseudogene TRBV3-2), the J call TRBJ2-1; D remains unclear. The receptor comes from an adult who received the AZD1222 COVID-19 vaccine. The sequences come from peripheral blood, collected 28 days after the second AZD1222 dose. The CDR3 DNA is TGTGCCAGCAGCCAAGTGAACTCCTACAATGAGCAGTTCTTC. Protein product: CASSQVNSYNEQFF.